This entry lists 20 T cell receptor beta chains sequenced from one sample in a study of control samples from healthy donors and cancer patients (dated by TCRdb to 2020 to 2021). Receptor amplification or capture employed the immunoSEQ multiplex PCR assay. TCRdb holds this immuneACCESS table with in-frame rearrangements only. Some clones are missing; in checked studies, unresolved V genes explain under half, and the rest has no known cause. Within this sample are around 130,000 clones, with approximately 88% of them counted one time only. The biggest ten clones account for 40% of the sample. Sequenced sample: blood. Receptors were obtained from a man aged 45-65 years in good health.

In this sample, this clone turned up a few times. The V and J genes are TRBV5-6 and TRBJ2-7, with TRBD1 as a possible D gene (5 bases). The V end lost 4 bases, the J end lost 5 bases, and 10 bases lay between the germline ends. The length of the CDR3 is 12 residues. Germline V gene lookup returns CDR1 SGHDT and CDR2 YYEEEE. The CDR3 DNA follows: TGTGCCAGCAGCCTGACAGTAAACGAGCAGTACTTC. This codes for CASSLTVNEQYF. Filled out from reference TRBV5-6 and TRBJ2-7, the complete variable domain reads DAGVTQSPTHLIKTRGQQVTLRCSPKSGHDTVSWYQQALGQGPQFIFQYYEEEERQRGNFPDRFSGHQFPNYSSELNVNALLLGDSALYLCASSLTVNEQYFGPGTRLTVT.

J is TRBJ1-6 and V is TRBV30; 7 bases map to TRBD1. Germline assignment: CDR1 GTSNPN and CDR2 SVGIG (reference sequence). After removal of 5 bases from V and 0 bases from J, the junction contained 4 bases not matched to a gene. The CDR3 runs 15 residues. This CDR3 reads CAWDRDSSYNSPLHF. CDR3 coding DNA: TGTGCCTGGGACAGGGATAGCTCCTATAATTCACCCCTCCACTTT.

J is TRBJ2-5 and V is TRBV7-2, with D possibly TRBD2 on 9 matching bases. Germline CDR1 reads SGHTA; CDR2 reads FQGNSA. CDR3 length: 19 residues. Trimming stripped 4 bases from V and 4 bases from J, with 28 bases between. CDR3 nucleotides: TGTGCCAGCAGCTCCCGGGGATCGCAGGGGGCGCGGGGGGGAGAGACCCAGTACTTC. It yields the protein CASSSRGSQGARGGETQYF.

V usage is TRBV4-1 and J usage is TRBJ2-7; 7 nucleotides agree with TRBD2. The junction had 8 bases not matched to a gene; V was cut back by 0 bases and J by 3 bases. CDR1 is MGHRA and CDR2 is YSYEKL in the germline V gene. The CDR3 loop spans 16 amino acids. This chain's CDR3 is CASSQDSPGTNYEQYF. CDR3 DNA sequence: TGCGCCAGCAGCCAAGACAGTCCCGGGACTAACTACGAGCAGTACTTC.

The V gene is TRBV27, the J gene TRBJ1-2; D is ambiguous. Germline loops: CDR1 MNHEY, CDR2 SMNVEV (reference sequence). V dropped 6 bases and J dropped 4 bases, with 12 bases sitting between them. There are 13 residues in the CDR3. The CDR3 DNA follows: TGTGCCAGCAGGAACGACCTCGCCTATGGCTACACCTTC. The encoded protein is CASRNDLAYGYTF.

V usage is TRBV4-2 and J usage is TRBJ2-5; 11 bases fit TRBD2. J was trimmed by 2 bases and V by 2 bases; bases with no gene match: 4. The CDR3 contains 16 residues. The germline CDR1 and CDR2 sequences are LGHNA and YNFKEQ. In nucleotides, the CDR3 is TGTGCCAGCAGCCAATTGGGACTAGCGGCTCAAGAGACCCAGTACTTC. Its translation: CASSQLGLAAQETQYF.

The chain couples TRBV19 to TRBJ1-1, with D maybe TRBD1 (5 bases). From germline, CDR1 is LNHDA and CDR2 SQIVND (reference sequence). V lost 5 bases to trimming and J lost 4 bases, with 8 bases between them. This CDR3 has 12 amino acids. The CDR3 sequence is CASSRGSTEAFF. The CDR3 coding sequence is TGTGCCAGTAGTCGGGGCTCCACTGAAGCTTTCTTT.

The gene calls are TRBV25-1 and TRBJ1-1; D perhaps matches TRBD1 (5 bases). V was shortened by 5 bases and J by 1 base, with 8 bases between the two germline ends. The CDR3 sequence is 13 residues long. Germline V gene data show CDR1 as MGHDK and CDR2 as SYGVNS. This chain's CDR3 is CASSLRGNTEAFF. As DNA, the CDR3 is TGTGCCAGCAGTCTAAGGGGGAACACTGAAGCTTTCTTT.

This chain's CDR3 is CAWSGGARRGNYGYTF. The CDR3 DNA reads TGTGCCTGGAGTGGGGGAGCCAGGCGAGGCAACTATGGCTACACCTTC. This chain links TRBV30 with TRBJ1-2; D ambiguous. Germline V CDR1 and CDR2: GTSNPN, SVGIG (reference sequence). The CDR3 extends over 16 amino acids. The V end was cut by 1 base, the J end by 2 bases, with 17 bases between.

This chain joins TRBV27 and TRBJ2-5, with 9 bases that match TRBD2. J gave up 5 bases and V 3 bases, and 10 bases lay outside the gene matches. There are 16 residues in the CDR3. The germline CDR1 and CDR2 sequences are MNHEY and SMNVEV (reference sequence). The CDR3, as DNA: TGTGCCAGCAGTTTCCGTCGCGGGGGGGCAGGGGAGACCCAGTACTTC. Translation gives CASSFRRGGAGETQYF.

As regards this clone: Other DNA sequences in the sample encode the same CDR3. The chain joins TRBV11-2 to TRBJ1-2; D is undetermined. Germline-derived CDR1 and CDR2 are SGHAT and FQNNGV. This CDR3 contains 12 residues. Trimming pared 1 base from V and 5 bases from J, leaving 5 bases between. Here the CDR3 reads CASSLGIYGYTF. The DNA of the CDR3 is TGTGCCAGCAGCTTAGGAATTTATGGCTACACCTTC. Full variable domain (remainder filled in from reference TRBV11-2 and TRBJ1-2): EAGVAQSPRYKIIEKRQSVAFWCNPISGHATLYWYQQILGQGPKLLIQFQNNGVVDDSQLPKDRFSAERLKGVDSTLKIQPAKLEDSAVYLCASSLGIYGYTFGSGTRLTVV.

The V gene is TRBV7-2, the J gene TRBJ1-5; D uncertain. This CDR3 spans 14 amino acids. Deletions cut 2 bases from V and 6 bases from J, with 11 bases between. Germline values: CDR1 SGHTA, CDR2 FQGNSA. CDR3 in amino acids: CASSLWREGQPQHF. The CDR3 DNA reads TGTGCCAGCAGCTTATGGAGGGAGGGTCAGCCCCAGCATTTT.

The chain combines TRBV7-9 with TRBJ1-2, with 8 bases lining up with TRBD1. The CDR3 loop spans 16 amino acids. V was pared by 0 bases and J by 4 bases, with 7 bases of the junction left unmatched. Germline-derived CDR1 and CDR2 are SEHNR and FQNEAQ (reference sequence). The CDR3 coding sequence is TGTGCCAGCAGCTTAGCGATGGCAGGGGGCCTCTATGGCTACACCTTC. Amino acids: CASSLAMAGGLYGYTF.

J is TRBJ2-3 and V is TRBV6-2 or TRBV6-3, with D hard to call. The V end lost 3 bases, the J end lost 2 bases, and 9 bases lay between the germline ends. This CDR3 is 14 amino acids long. Germline CDR1 reads MNHEY; CDR2 reads SVGEGT. DNA of the CDR3: TGTGCCAGCAGTTATGGTGGGTTCACAGATACGCAGTATTTT. Its translation: CASSYGGFTDTQYF.

V usage is TRBV7-9 and J usage is TRBJ2-1, with TRBD1 as a possible D gene (6 bases). CDR1 and CDR2 from the germline V gene are SEHNR and FQNEAQ (reference sequence). V lost 7 bases to trimming and J lost 2 bases, with 12 bases between them. This CDR3 has 14 amino acids. CDR3 DNA: TGTGCCAGCACCCGGGACATCGCCTACAATGAGCAGTTCTTC. Its translation: CASTRDIAYNEQFF.

The V call is TRBV7-2, the J call TRBJ2-7; D might be TRBD1 (7 bases). V was shortened by 5 bases and J by 2 bases, with 10 bases between the two germline ends. In germline, CDR1 is SGHTA, CDR2 FQGNSA. CDR3 length: 13 residues. CDR3 in DNA: TGTGCCAGCAGCGCGGGACAGACCTACGAGCAGTACTTC. This gives the protein CASSAGQTYEQYF.

This clone was found once. The chain has TRBV19 and TRBJ2-5; D is unresolved. V lost 3 bases and J 2 bases, leaving 7 bases between the germline ends. Germline V gives CDR1 LNHDA, CDR2 SQIVND (reference sequence). This CDR3 is built from 13 residues. For the CDR3, the DNA is TGTGCCAGTAGTATGGGATTACAAGAGACCCAGTACTTC. It yields the protein CASSMGLQETQYF.

The sample holds one count of this clone. The V gene is TRBV19, the J gene TRBJ1-1; D unclear. The CDR3 totals 14 residues. V was clipped by 2 bases and J by 0 bases, with 7 bases between them. Germline loops: CDR1 LNHDA, CDR2 SQIVND (reference sequence). The CDR3 here is CASSISFMNTEAFF. The CDR3, as DNA: TGTGCCAGTAGTATATCTTTCATGAACACTGAAGCTTTCTTT.

The chain is built from TRBV30 and TRBJ1-1; D is ambiguous. With 0 bases removed from V and 3 bases from J, the gap between germline ends came to 5 bases. CDR3 length equals 12 residues. Germline V CDR1 and CDR2: GTSNPN, SVGIG (reference sequence). This CDR3 reads CAWSVEYTEAFF. In nucleotides, the CDR3 is TGTGCCTGGAGTGTTGAGTACACTGAAGCTTTCTTT.

J is TRBJ2-2 and V is TRBV6-5; 7 nucleotides line up with TRBD1. The CDR3 covers 14 residues. V lost 9 bases, J lost 1 base, and 5 bases stayed unmatched. The germline CDR1 and CDR2 sequences are MNHEY and SVGAGI. The CDR3 loop is CASTGDLNTGELFF. The CDR3 bases are TGTGCCAGTACAGGGGACCTGAACACCGGGGAGCTGTTTTTT.